In this sample, the clone carrying this TCR beta chain turned up many times. The investigators amplified TCR beta CDR3 regions from RNA transcripts. The TCR CDR3 first-round RT-PCR relied on the HTBI primer set. In TCRdb, the multiplex PCR reads were re-called with MiXCR into one record per CDR3 protein. The repertoire holds about 110,000 distinct CDR3 sequences, with roughly 15% as singletons. The data belong to a study of T cells in Graves' hyperthyroidism and ophthalmopathy. The CDR3 covers 15 residues. Germline assignment: CDR1 LGHNA and CDR2 YNFKEQ. With 0 bases removed from V and 5 bases from J, the gap between germline ends came to 11 bases.

V usage is TRBV4-2 and J usage is TRBJ2-1, with D possibly called TRBD1 or TRBD2 (6 bases each). The sequenced material came from blood. This clonotype was obtained from a woman aged 45 to 65 with Graves' hyperthyroidism. The CDR3 protein is CASSQERGRHNEQFF. In nucleotides, the CDR3 is TGTGCCAGCAGCCAAGAGAGGGGGAGGCACAATGAGCAGTTCTTC.